A selection of T cell receptor beta chains follows, all from one sample in a study of cytomegalovirus exposure and HLA in healthy donors. The assay was immunoSEQ multiplex PCR, and TCRdb's table has in-frame clones only and misses some. The profile shows roughly 200,000 clones, roughly 74% of them singletons. The source material was PBMCs. These receptors were collected from a woman aged 30 to 39 in good health and CMV-seropositive. Both conserved end residues are part of each CDR3. Fields, in order: D gene, V gene, J gene, CDR3 protein. The D gene is left open where the match is weak.

NA	TRBV4-2	TRBJ1-2	CATTQGRGYTF
TRBD2	TRBV5-1	NA	CASSLWGSGGGYEQYF
NA	TRBV4-1	TRBJ1-6	CASSQVERGSDSPLHF
NA	TRBV5-1	TRBJ2-7	CASSLATGSSYEQYF
NA	TRBV5-1	TRBJ1-1	CASSRTRRGGFWTEAFF
TRBD2	TRBV7-6	TRBJ2-3	CASSSAGTTTDTQYF
TRBD1	TRBV5-1	TRBJ2-7	CASSQRTGGAYEQYF
NA	TRBV30	TRBJ2-5	CAWARGQGIGQETQYF
TRBD1	TRBV4-1	TRBJ1-4	CASSRRDSRREKLFF
TRBD1	TRBV28	TRBJ2-5	CASSFSTGEQETQYF
NA	TRBV18	TRBJ1-1	CASSPELNTEAFF
TRBD1	TRBV27	TRBJ2-7	CASSPLPGQGGGEQYF
NA	TRBV19	TRBJ2-6	CASSTPYGANVLTF
NA	TRBV5-1	TRBJ1-4	CASSLGEPTNEKLFF
NA	TRBV10-3	TRBJ1-1	CAISRRGEWNTEAFF
NA	TRBV5-1	TRBJ2-3	CASSLGSPGFADTQYF
TRBD2	TRBV9	TRBJ2-4	CASSVDPAGGVRNIQYF
NA	TRBV7-9	TRBJ1-6	CATGVSVHNSPLHF
NA	TRBV6-6	TRBJ2-6	CASSSELRGANVLTF
NA	TRBV5-1	TRBJ1-2	CASSPQGGGYTF
NA	TRBV28	TRBJ1-1	CASSSVNREAFF
TRBD1	TRBV2	TRBJ1-3	CASSEQGASGGNTIYF
TRBD1	TRBV6-6	TRBJ1-5	CASSYSTGVQPQHF
TRBD1	TRBV28	TRBJ2-7	CASSLFRQGGEQYF
NA	TRBV7-2	TRBJ2-2	CASSITGELFF